These T cell receptor beta chains were read from a single sample in a study of CD8 T cells in Susac syndrome. TCRdb re-called the immunoSEQ multiplex PCR reads with MiXCR, one entry per CDR3 protein. The table includes approximately 160,000 distinct CDR3 sequences, 93% detected once. The sequencing sample was made of CD4+ T cells from PBMCs. These TCRs come from a human donor with multiple sclerosis. Both conserved end residues are part of each CDR3. The order of the fields is D gene, clone size, V gene, J gene, CDR3 DNA, CDR3 protein. A D gene is named only where the DNA matches it firmly. Some rows have no size entry. The others give once, few or many, or a class for an expanded clone.

D gene: TRBD1
clone size: .
V gene: TRBV20-1
J gene: TRBJ1-1
CDR3 DNA: TGCAGTGCTAGAGATTTTGAGGGGGCGAACACTGAAGCTTTCTTT
CDR3 protein: CSARDFEGANTEAFF

D gene: .
clone size: once
V gene: TRBV24-1
J gene: TRBJ2-5
CDR3 DNA: TGTGCCACCAGTGATCCCAAAGAGACCCAGTACTTC
CDR3 protein: CATSDPKETQYF

D gene: .
clone size: .
V gene: TRBV7-9
J gene: TRBJ2-1
CDR3 DNA: TGTGCCAGCAGTGGCCAGGGGAGCTCCTACAATGAGCAGTTCTTC
CDR3 protein: CASSGQGSSYNEQFF

D gene: .
clone size: .
V gene: TRBV2
J gene: TRBJ2-1
CDR3 DNA: TGTGCCACCTCGGGGAGCTCCTACAATGAGCAGTTCTTC
CDR3 protein: CATSGSSYNEQFF

D gene: .
clone size: .
V gene: TRBV2
J gene: TRBJ2-7
CDR3 DNA: TGTGCCAGCAGTGAAGCGTATTTTCAGGGGCCTGCTGTCGAGCAGTACTTC
CDR3 protein: CASSEAYFQGPAVEQYF

D gene: TRBD2
clone size: .
V gene: TRBV27
J gene: TRBJ2-7
CDR3 DNA: TGTGCCAGCAGCTGGGGAAGCGGGAATAACTACGAGCAGTACTTC
CDR3 protein: CASSWGSGNNYEQYF

D gene: TRBD1
clone size: .
V gene: TRBV5-5
J gene: TRBJ1-2
CDR3 DNA: TGTGCCAGCAGACAGGGGCACTCTAACGGTGGCTACACCTTC
CDR3 protein: CASRQGHSNGGYTF

D gene: TRBD1
clone size: .
V gene: TRBV5-1
J gene: TRBJ2-3
CDR3 DNA: TGCGCCAGCAGCTTCCTTCCCAGGGGGACAGATACGCAGTATTTT
CDR3 protein: CASSFLPRGTDTQYF

D gene: .
clone size: .
V gene: TRBV28
J gene: TRBJ1-1
CDR3 DNA: TGTGCCAGCAGCCTACAGGGACGGATGAACACTGAAGCTTTCTTT
CDR3 protein: CASSLQGRMNTEAFF

D gene: TRBD1
clone size: .
V gene: TRBV18
J gene: TRBJ1-6
CDR3 DNA: TGTGCCAGCTCAGCCCGGACAGGGGAGGATTCACCCCTCCACTTT
CDR3 protein: CASSARTGEDSPLHF

D gene: .
clone size: .
V gene: TRBV18
J gene: TRBJ2-5
CDR3 DNA: TGTGCCAGCTCACCACCCGCGCAGAAGACCCAGTACTTC
CDR3 protein: CASSPPAQKTQYF

D gene: .
clone size: .
V gene: TRBV5-6
J gene: TRBJ2-2
CDR3 DNA: TGTGCCAGCAGCCCTACACCGACCGGGGAGCTGTTTTTT
CDR3 protein: CASSPTPTGELFF

D gene: .
clone size: .
V gene: TRBV6-2/TRBV6-3
J gene: TRBJ2-7
CDR3 DNA: TGTGCCAGCGGAAAGACAGGAAATCACTACGAGCAGTACTTC
CDR3 protein: CASGKTGNHYEQYF

D gene: .
clone size: .
V gene: TRBV6-1
J gene: TRBJ2-4
CDR3 DNA: TGTGCCAGCAGTGAAGAATCCCGTCTCTCAGTAGCCAAAAACATTCAGTACTTC
CDR3 protein: CASSEESRLSVAKNIQYF

D gene: TRBD2
clone size: .
V gene: TRBV3-1
J gene: TRBJ2-1
CDR3 DNA: TGTGCCAGCAGCCAAGTAGGAGGGAGGGGCGGATCTCATGAGCAGTTCTTC
CDR3 protein: CASSQVGGRGGSHEQFF

D gene: .
clone size: .
V gene: TRBV5-1
J gene: TRBJ2-7
CDR3 DNA: TGCGCCAGCAGCTTGGCCGACGCCCCCTACGAGCAGTACTTC
CDR3 protein: CASSLADAPYEQYF

D gene: TRBD2
clone size: .
V gene: TRBV2
J gene: TRBJ2-3
CDR3 DNA: TGTGCCAGCAGTGAAGCGCCGGGAGGTACGCAGTATTTT
CDR3 protein: CASSEAPGGTQYF

D gene: .
clone size: .
V gene: TRBV30
J gene: TRBJ2-6
CDR3 DNA: TGTGCCTGGAGTGTGGGCAGGACCAACTCTGGGGCCAACGTCCTGACTTTC
CDR3 protein: CAWSVGRTNSGANVLTF

D gene: .
clone size: .
V gene: TRBV10-3
J gene: TRBJ2-7
CDR3 DNA: TGTGCCATCAGTGGTGGGACATTCAGCTCCTACGAGCAGTACTTC
CDR3 protein: CAISGGTFSSYEQYF

D gene: .
clone size: .
V gene: TRBV5-6
J gene: TRBJ1-1
CDR3 DNA: TGTGCCAGCAGCTTAGTTGACCGCATGAACACTGAAGCTTTCTTT
CDR3 protein: CASSLVDRMNTEAFF

D gene: TRBD1
clone size: .
V gene: TRBV5-1
J gene: TRBJ1-1
CDR3 DNA: TGCGCCAGCAGATACGGGACAGAGAACACTGAAGCTTTCTTT
CDR3 protein: CASRYGTENTEAFF

D gene: TRBD1
clone size: .
V gene: TRBV18
J gene: TRBJ1-1
CDR3 DNA: TGTGCCAGCTCACCCGGACAGGGAAGGGTCACTGAAGCTTTCTTT
CDR3 protein: CASSPGQGRVTEAFF

D gene: TRBD1
clone size: .
V gene: TRBV7-2
J gene: TRBJ2-4
CDR3 DNA: TGTGCCAGCAGCCCGCGACAGGGGGGGAACATTCAGTACTTC
CDR3 protein: CASSPRQGGNIQYF

D gene: .
clone size: once
V gene: TRBV2
J gene: TRBJ1-2
CDR3 DNA: TGTGCCAGCAGTGACCGGGGTGGCTACACCTTC
CDR3 protein: CASSDRGGYTF

D gene: .
clone size: .
V gene: TRBV5-1
J gene: TRBJ2-2
CDR3 DNA: TGCGCCAGCAAATATCGATTTGGTACAGCAGGCACCGGGGAGCTGTTTTTT
CDR3 protein: CASKYRFGTAGTGELFF

D gene: .
clone size: .
V gene: TRBV27
J gene: TRBJ1-2
CDR3 DNA: TGTGCCAGCAGTTTCTTATATGGCTACACCTTC
CDR3 protein: CASSFLYGYTF